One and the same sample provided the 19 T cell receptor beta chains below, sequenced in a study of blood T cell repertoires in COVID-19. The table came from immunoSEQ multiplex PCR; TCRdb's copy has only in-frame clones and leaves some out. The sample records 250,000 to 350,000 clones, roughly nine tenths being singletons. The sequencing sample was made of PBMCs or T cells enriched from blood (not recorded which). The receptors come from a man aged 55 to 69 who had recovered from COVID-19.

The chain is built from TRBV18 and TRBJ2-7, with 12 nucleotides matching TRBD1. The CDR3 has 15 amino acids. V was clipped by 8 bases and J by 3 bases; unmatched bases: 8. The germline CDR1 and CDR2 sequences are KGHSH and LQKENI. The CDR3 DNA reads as TGTGCCAGCCAACCGGGACAGGGGGCTTACTACGAGCAGTACTTC. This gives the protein CASQPGQGAYYEQYF.

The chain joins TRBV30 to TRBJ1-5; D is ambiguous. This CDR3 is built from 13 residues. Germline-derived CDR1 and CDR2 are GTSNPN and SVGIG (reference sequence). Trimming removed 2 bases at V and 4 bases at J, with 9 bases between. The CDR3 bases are TGTGCCTGGAGTATTCGGGGAAATCAGCCCCAGCATTTT. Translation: CAWSIRGNQPQHF.

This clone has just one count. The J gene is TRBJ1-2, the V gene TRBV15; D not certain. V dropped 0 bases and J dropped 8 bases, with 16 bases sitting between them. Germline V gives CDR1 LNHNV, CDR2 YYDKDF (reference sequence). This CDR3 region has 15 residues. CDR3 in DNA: TGTGCCACCAGCAGAGATCGGTCGGAGGTCATAGGCTACACCTTC. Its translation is CATSRDRSEVIGYTF.

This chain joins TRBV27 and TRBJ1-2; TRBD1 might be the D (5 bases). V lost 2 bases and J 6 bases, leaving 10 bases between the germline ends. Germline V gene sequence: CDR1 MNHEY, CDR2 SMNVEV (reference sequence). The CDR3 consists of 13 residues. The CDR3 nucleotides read TGTGCCAGCAGTTTAGGGGCAAGGAATGGCTACACCTTC. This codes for CASSLGARNGYTF.

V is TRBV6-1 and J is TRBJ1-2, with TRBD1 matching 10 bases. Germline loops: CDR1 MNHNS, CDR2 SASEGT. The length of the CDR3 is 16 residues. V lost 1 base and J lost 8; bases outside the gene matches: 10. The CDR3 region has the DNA TGTGCCAGCAGTGAAGTTGCCACCGGGACAGGGGCCGGCTACACCTTC. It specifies CASSEVATGTGAGYTF.

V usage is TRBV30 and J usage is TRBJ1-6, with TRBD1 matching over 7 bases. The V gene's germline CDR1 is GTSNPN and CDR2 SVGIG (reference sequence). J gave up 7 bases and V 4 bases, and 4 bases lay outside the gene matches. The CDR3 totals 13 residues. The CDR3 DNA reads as TGTGCCTGGAAGTTCAGGGGGAATTCACCCCTCCACTTT. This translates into CAWKFRGNSPLHF.

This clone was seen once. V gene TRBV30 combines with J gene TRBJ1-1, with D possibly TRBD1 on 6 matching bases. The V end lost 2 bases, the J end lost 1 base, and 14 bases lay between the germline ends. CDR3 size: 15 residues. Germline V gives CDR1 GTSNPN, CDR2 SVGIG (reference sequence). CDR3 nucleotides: TGTGCCTGGAGTAAGACACAGGGACCGAACACTGAAGCTTTCTTT. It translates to CAWSKTQGPNTEAFF.

CDR3 DNA sequence: TGCGCCAGCAGCCAGGCTTCGAGCGGGGGGGCTTGGAATGAGCAGTTCTTC. Translating it yields CASSQASSGGAWNEQFF. The chain combines TRBV4-1 with TRBJ2-1; the match to TRBD2 covers 10 bases. Germline values: CDR1 MGHRA, CDR2 YSYEKL. The junction had 12 bases not matched to a gene; V was cut back by 3 bases and J by 7 bases. The CDR3 spans 17 residues.

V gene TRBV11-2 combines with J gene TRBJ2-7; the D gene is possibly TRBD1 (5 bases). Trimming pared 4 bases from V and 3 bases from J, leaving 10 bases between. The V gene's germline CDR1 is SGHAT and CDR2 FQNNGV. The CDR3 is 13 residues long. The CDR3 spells CASSSLGHYEQYF. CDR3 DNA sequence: TGTGCCAGCAGCTCCCTGGGGCACTACGAGCAGTACTTC.

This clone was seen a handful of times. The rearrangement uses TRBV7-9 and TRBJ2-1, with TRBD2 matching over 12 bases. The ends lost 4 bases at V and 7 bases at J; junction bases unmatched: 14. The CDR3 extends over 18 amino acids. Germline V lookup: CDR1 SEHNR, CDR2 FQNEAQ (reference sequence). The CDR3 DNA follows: TGTGCCAGCAGCTCGCAATCCCTAGCGGGGGGGATGGTAAATGAGCAGTTCTTC. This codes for CASSSQSLAGGMVNEQFF.

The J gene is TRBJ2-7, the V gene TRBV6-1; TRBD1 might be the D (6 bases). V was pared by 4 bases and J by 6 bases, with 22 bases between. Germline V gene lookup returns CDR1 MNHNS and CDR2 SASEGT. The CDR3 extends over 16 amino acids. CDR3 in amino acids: CASSGAWARGSGEQYF. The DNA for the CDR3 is TGTGCCAGCAGTGGGGCTTGGGCCAGGGGATCGGGCGAGCAGTACTTC.

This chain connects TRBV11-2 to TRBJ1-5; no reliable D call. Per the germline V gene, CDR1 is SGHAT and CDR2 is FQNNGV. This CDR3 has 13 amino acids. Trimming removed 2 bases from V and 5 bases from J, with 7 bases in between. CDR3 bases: TGTGCCAGCAGCTTATCGAGTGATCAGCCCCAGCATTTT. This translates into CASSLSSDQPQHF.

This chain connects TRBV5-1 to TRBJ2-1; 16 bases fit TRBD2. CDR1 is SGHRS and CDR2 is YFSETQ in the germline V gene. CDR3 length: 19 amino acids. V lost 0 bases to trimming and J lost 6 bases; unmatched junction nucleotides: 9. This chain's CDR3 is CASSLEGLAGGPWGNEQFF. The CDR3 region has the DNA TGCGCCAGCAGCTTGGAGGGACTAGCGGGAGGGCCCTGGGGCAATGAGCAGTTCTTC.

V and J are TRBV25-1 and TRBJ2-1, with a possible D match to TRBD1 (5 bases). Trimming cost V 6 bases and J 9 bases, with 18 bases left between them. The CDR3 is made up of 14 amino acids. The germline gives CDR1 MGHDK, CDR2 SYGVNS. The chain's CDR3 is CASRGSGLYAEQFF. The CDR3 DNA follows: TGTGCCAGCAGAGGATCAGGGTTGTACGCTGAGCAGTTCTTC. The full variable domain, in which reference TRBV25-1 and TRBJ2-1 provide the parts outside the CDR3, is EADIYQTPRYLVIGTGKKITLECSQTMGHDKMYWYQQDPGMELHLIHYSYGVNSTEKGDLSSESTVSRIRTEHFPLTLESARPSHTSQYLCASRGSGLYAEQFFGPGTRLTVL.

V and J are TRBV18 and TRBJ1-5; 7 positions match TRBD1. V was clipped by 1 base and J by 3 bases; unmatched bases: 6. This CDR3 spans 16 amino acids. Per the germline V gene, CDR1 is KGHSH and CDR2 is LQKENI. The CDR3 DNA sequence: TGTGCCAGCTCACCACGGACAGGCCAGTACAATCAGCCCCAGCATTTT. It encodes CASSPRTGQYNQPQHF.

The CDR3 DNA follows: TGCGCCAGCAGCCAATCACCGGGACAGGGGACATTCACCGGGGAGCTGTTTTTT. As protein: CASSQSPGQGTFTGELFF. V usage is TRBV4-1 and J usage is TRBJ2-2, with TRBD1 matching 10 bases. Trimming cost V 2 bases and J 4 bases; bases outside gene matches: 10. Germline CDR1 MGHRA, CDR2 YSYEKL. The CDR3 consists of 18 residues.

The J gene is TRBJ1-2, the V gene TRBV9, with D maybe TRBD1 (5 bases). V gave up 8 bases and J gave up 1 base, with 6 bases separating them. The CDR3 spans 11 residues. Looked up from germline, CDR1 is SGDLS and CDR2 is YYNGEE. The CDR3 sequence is CASDSNYGYTF. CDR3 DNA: TGTGCCAGTGACAGTAACTATGGCTACACCTTC. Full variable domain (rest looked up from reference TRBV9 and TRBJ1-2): DSGVTQTPKHLITATGQRVTLRCSPRSGDLSVYWYQQSLDQGLQFLIQYYNGEERAKGNILERFSAQQFPDLHSELNLSSLELGDSALYFCASDSNYGYTFGSGTRLTVV.

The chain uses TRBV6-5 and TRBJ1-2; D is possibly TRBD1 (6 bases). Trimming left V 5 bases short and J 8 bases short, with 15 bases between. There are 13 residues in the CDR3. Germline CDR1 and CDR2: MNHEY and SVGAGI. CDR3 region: CASSTITGYGYTF. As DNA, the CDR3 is TGTGCCAGCAGTACTATCACAGGGTACGGCTACACCTTC.

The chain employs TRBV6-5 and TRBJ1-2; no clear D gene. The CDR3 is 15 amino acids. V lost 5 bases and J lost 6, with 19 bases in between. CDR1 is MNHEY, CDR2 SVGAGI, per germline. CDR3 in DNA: TGTGCCAGCAGTCCTAATACCCGTTGGTCAAATGGCTACACCTTC. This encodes CASSPNTRWSNGYTF.